The 18 T cell receptor beta chains reported below all come from one sample, sequenced in a study of T-cell reconstitution after alpha-beta-depleted transplantation in children. As it was prepared, the TCRbeta library received unique molecular identifiers. TCRdb redid the calling of the PCR reads with MiXCR, one entry per CDR3 protein. The profile shows about 140,000 distinct CDR3 sequences, 8% to 10% of them singletons. The sample consisted of PBMCs, mostly from graft donor cells, taken 180 days after TCRalphabeta/CD19-depleted stem cell transplant. The origin of the receptors is a female patient aged 2 to 10 who had a stem cell transplant for congenital amegakaryocytic thrombocytopenia, so the T cells may come from the graft donor.

This clonotype was seen a handful of times. This CDR3 is CSGTGTENEKLFF. CDR3 in DNA: TGCAGCGGTACCGGGACGGAGAATGAAAAACTGTTTTTT. This chain uses TRBV29-1 with TRBJ1-4, with D maybe TRBD1 (5 bases). The CDR3 is 13 amino acids. V shed 7 bases and J shed 5 bases, with 14 bases lying between them. Germline CDR1 and CDR2: SQVTM and ANQGSEA.

This clonotype was picked up many times. The genes are TRBV7-9 and TRBJ2-5; TRBD1 aligns across 8 bases. The CDR3 contains 14 residues. Germline lookup yields CDR1 SEHNR and CDR2 FQNEAQ (reference sequence). V was pared by 5 bases and J by 5 bases, with 7 bases of the junction left unmatched. CDR3 region: CASSIRQGWETQYF. The CDR3 DNA follows: TGTGCCAGCAGCATAAGACAGGGGTGGGAGACCCAGTACTTC.

V usage is TRBV3-1 and J usage is TRBJ2-7, with a weak D call TRBD1 (6 bases). CDR1 and CDR2 (germline): LGHDT, YNNKEL (reference sequence). The ends were cut back, 8 bases at V and 6 bases at J, with 23 bases in the middle. CDR3 length: 15 residues. The CDR3 protein is CASCPRAGEGGEQYF. The CDR3 coding sequence is TGTGCCAGCTGCCCCCGGGCAGGGGAAGGGGGCGAGCAGTACTTC.

The chain is built from TRBV3-1 and TRBJ2-3; D gene uncertain. The CDR3 totals 16 residues. The V and J ends lost 1 base and 2 bases respectively, with 13 bases between them. Germline assignment: CDR1 LGHDT and CDR2 YNNKEL (reference sequence). CDR3 in DNA: TGTGCCAGCAGCCAAGCTCTGGGATTGAACACAGATACGCAGTATTTT. This translates into CASSQALGLNTDTQYF.

This clonotype was seen at least ten times. The chain links TRBV7-2 to TRBJ2-7; D unresolved. This CDR3 contains 11 residues. Trimming left V 5 bases short and J 2 bases short, with 4 bases between. The germline gives CDR1 SGHTA, CDR2 FQGNSA. The CDR3 nucleotides read TGTGCCAGCAGCGGGCCCTACGAGCAGTACTTC. It codes for CASSGPYEQYF.

The V gene is TRBV20-1, the J gene TRBJ2-1, with 10 bases aligning to TRBD2. The germline CDR1 and CDR2 sequences are DFQATT and SNEGSKA (reference sequence). The CDR3 sequence is 15 residues long. The J segment lost 4 bases and the V segment lost 0 bases, leaving 3 bases of the junction unmatched. CDR3 amino acids: CSARDGLADYNEQFF. The CDR3 nucleotides are TGCAGTGCTAGAGATGGACTAGCGGATTACAATGAGCAGTTCTTC.

This clonotype has just a few counts. The chain uses TRBV2 and TRBJ1-2, with D unresolved. CDR1 is SNHLY and CDR2 is FYNNEI in the germline V gene. The germline V and J ends were trimmed by 9 bases and 0 bases, with 8 bases remaining between them. There are 12 residues in the CDR3. The CDR3 DNA reads TGTGCCAGTTCTAGTACTAACTATGGCTACACCTTC. This codes for CASSSTNYGYTF.

In its sample, this clonotype was seen many times. V is TRBV5-8 and J is TRBJ1-3; D remains unclear. CDR1 is SGHTS and CDR2 is YDEGEE in the germline V gene. The CDR3 spans 14 residues. Trimming stripped 7 bases from V and 0 bases from J, with 11 bases between. CDR3 DNA: TGTGCCAGCGGGCGGGCGCTCTCTGGAAACACCATATATTTT. Amino acid sequence: CASGRALSGNTIYF.

The CDR3 is CSARDLGGAYNEQFF. DNA for the CDR3: TGCAGTGCTAGAGATTTAGGGGGCGCCTACAATGAGCAGTTCTTC. The chain uses TRBV20-1 and TRBJ2-1; TRBD1 matches at 7 bases. The V segment lost 0 bases and the J segment 2 bases; nucleotides outside the gene matches: 4. The CDR3 spans 15 residues. Per germline, CDR1 DFQATT and CDR2 SNEGSKA (reference sequence).

In this sample, this clonotype turned up a few times. The chain recombines TRBV5-1 with TRBJ2-5, with 8 bases identical to TRBD1. V lost 4 bases and J lost 5; bases outside the gene matches: 10. Germline CDR1 and CDR2: SGHRS and YFSETQ. This CDR3 is 15 amino acids long. The CDR3 coding sequence is TGCGCCAGCAGCCGAGGACAGGGCGGTCCGGAGACCCAGTACTTC. Translated, it gives CASSRGQGGPETQYF. Full variable domain (outside the CDR3, taken from reference TRBV5-1 and TRBJ2-5): KAGVTQTPRYLIKTRGQQVTLSCSPISGHRSVSWYQQTPGQGLQFLFEYFSETQRNKGNFPGRFSGRQFSNSRSEMNVSTLELGDSALYLCASSRGQGGPETQYFGPGTRLLVL.

This clonotype showed up just a few times. V is TRBV27 and J is TRBJ2-5; a possible D gene is TRBD1 (5 bases). Trimming stripped 2 bases from V and 5 bases from J, with 12 bases between. The V gene's germline CDR1 is MNHEY and CDR2 SMNVEV (reference sequence). The CDR3 contains 14 residues. CDR3 region: CASSLTPPGETQYF. CDR3 sequence (DNA): TGTGCCAGCAGTTTAACACCGCCAGGGGAGACCCAGTACTTC.

This clonotype was counted a few times. The chain joins TRBV20-1 to TRBJ2-1; 8 nucleotides align to TRBD2. Germline V gene lookup returns CDR1 DFQATT and CDR2 SNEGSKA (reference sequence). The CDR3 totals 16 residues. V lost 0 bases to trimming and J lost 4 bases; unmatched junction nucleotides: 8. CDR3 in DNA: TGCAGTGCTAGAGATGCGGGACTAGACCCTTACAATGAGCAGTTCTTC. Translating it yields CSARDAGLDPYNEQFF.

This clonotype was seen more than once but under ten times. The V gene is TRBV20-1, the J gene TRBJ2-2; a possible D gene is TRBD2 (5 bases). Germline CDR1 and CDR2: DFQATT and SNEGSKA (reference sequence). V lost 6 bases, J lost 1 base, and 15 bases lay in between. The CDR3 has 15 amino acids. CDR3 protein: CSARALARNTGELFF. CDR3 in DNA: TGCAGTGCGCGGGCTTTGGCGCGGAACACCGGGGAGCTGTTTTTT.

This chain joins TRBV24-1 and TRBJ2-7; D tentatively fits TRBD1 or TRBD2 (7 bases each). The CDR3 contains 16 residues. V lost 4 bases to trimming and J lost 2 bases, with 17 bases between them. Germline lookup yields CDR1 KGHDR and CDR2 SFDVKD. The CDR3 is CATSDSTGRGAYEQYF. The CDR3 coding sequence is TGTGCCACCAGTGACTCGACAGGGAGGGGAGCCTACGAGCAGTACTTC.

This clonotype has only a few counts. V gene TRBV19 combines with J gene TRBJ2-3; D is unresolved. V lost 2 bases, J lost 1 base, and 4 bases lay in between. The CDR3 is made up of 13 amino acids. The germline V gene has CDR1 LNHDA and CDR2 SQIVND (reference sequence). The CDR3 loop is CASSITRTDTQYF. The CDR3 DNA follows: TGTGCCAGTAGTATAACCCGCACAGATACGCAGTATTTT.

This clonotype was detected many times. The rearrangement links TRBV18 to TRBJ1-6, with TRBD1 as a possible D gene (6 bases). Trimming pared 4 bases from V and 4 bases from J, leaving 11 bases between. The CDR3 consists of 15 residues. Per germline, CDR1 KGHSH and CDR2 LQKENI. CDR3 sequence reads: CASSLSGQYNSPLHF. CDR3 nucleotide sequence: TGTGCCAGCTCACTCTCAGGACAGTATAATTCACCCCTCCACTTT.

The chain joins TRBV30 to TRBJ2-3, with 9 bases that match TRBD2. The V segment lost 5 bases and the J segment 6 bases; nucleotides outside the gene matches: 6. This CDR3 has 13 amino acids. The germline gives CDR1 GTSNPN, CDR2 SVGIG (reference sequence). The CDR3 bases are TGTGCCTGGGAAAGCGGGGGGACCGATACGCAGTATTTT. The encoded protein is CAWESGGTDTQYF.

This clonotype appeared a few times. The V call is TRBV5-1, the J call TRBJ2-1; TRBD2 aligns across 9 bases. The CDR3 is 16 amino acids. Germline-derived CDR1 and CDR2 are SGHRS and YFSETQ. V lost 0 bases and J lost 5; bases outside the gene matches: 6. CDR3 in amino acids: CASSLAWLAGNNEQFF. The CDR3 nucleotides are TGCGCCAGCAGCTTGGCTTGGCTAGCGGGGAACAATGAGCAGTTCTTC.